Presented here are 12 T cell receptor beta chains from one specimen sequenced in a study of blood T cells in healthy people across ages. A second PCR, run for about 6 to 11 cycles, used a sample-barcoded 5' primer plus a J-beta primer mix. One entry per CDR3 protein, called by TCRdb with MiXCR from the 5' RACE reads. The table includes about 1.8 million distinct CDR3 sequences, roughly 50% detected once. Sequencing used blood. These receptor sequences come from a woman aged 40-49 years in good health.

V usage is TRBV4-3 and J usage is TRBJ2-5, with D uncertain. With 1 base removed from V and 5 bases from J, the gap between germline ends came to 8 bases. Germline CDR1 is LGHNA and CDR2 is YSLEER. The CDR3 contains 13 residues. The CDR3 nucleotides read TGCGCCAGCAGCCAAGTTCCCCCCGAGACCCAGTACTTC. It yields the protein CASSQVPPETQYF.

The chain is built from TRBV6-6 and TRBJ1-5, with 9 bases aligning to TRBD1. Germline CDR1 and CDR2: MNHNY and SVGAGI (reference sequence). V shed 2 bases and J 3 bases; nucleotides not matched to a gene: 8. This CDR3 region has 17 residues. The CDR3 DNA reads as TGTGCCAGCAGTTACAAAGCGGGACAGGGATACAATCAGCCCCAGCATTTT. Protein product: CASSYKAGQGYNQPQHF.

V usage is TRBV20-1 and J usage is TRBJ2-7, with D perhaps TRBD1 (5 bases). CDR3 length: 11 residues. Germline V gene data show CDR1 as DFQATT and CDR2 as SNEGSKA (reference sequence). Between the trimmed V and J ends, which lost 4 bases and 5 bases, there was a span of 9 bases. The CDR3 DNA reads TGCAGTGCTATCGGCAGGGACGAGCAGTACTTC. Protein sequence: CSAIGRDEQYF.

As DNA, the CDR3 is TGTGCCAGCTCACCCCAACTCTCGGGATACAATGAGCAGTTCTTC. As protein: CASSPQLSGYNEQFF. The V and J genes are TRBV18 and TRBJ2-1, with D possibly TRBD2 on 5 matching bases. The CDR3 sequence is 15 residues long. Germline V gene sequence: CDR1 KGHSH, CDR2 LQKENI. Trimming removed 3 bases from V and 4 bases from J, with 13 bases in between. The full variable domain, in which reference TRBV18 and TRBJ2-1 provide the parts outside the CDR3, is NAGVMQNPRHLVRRRGQEARLRCSPMKGHSHVYWYRQLPEEGLKFMVYLQKENIIDESGMPKERFSAEFPKEGPSILRIQQVVRGDSAAYFCASSPQLSGYNEQFFGPGTRLTVL.

In its sample, this clonotype was seen a few times. This chain uses TRBV5-1 with TRBJ2-3, with unresolved D. Trimming took 0 bases from V and 3 from J, leaving 11 bases between them. Germline values: CDR1 SGHRS, CDR2 YFSETQ. This CDR3 spans 15 amino acids. This CDR3 is CASSLDPLPTDTQYF. Here the CDR3 DNA reads TGCGCCAGCAGCTTGGACCCTTTACCTACAGATACGCAGTATTTT.

The chain uses TRBV18 and TRBJ2-4, with 7 nucleotides matching TRBD1. From germline, CDR1 is KGHSH and CDR2 LQKENI. V trimming: 4 bases; J trimming: 8 bases; junction bases outside the gene matches: 11. This CDR3 is 15 amino acids long. The CDR3 reads CASSLTGTVGDIQYF. CDR3 bases: TGTGCCAGCTCACTTACCGGGACAGTGGGGGACATTCAGTACTTC. The full variable domain, with the rest looked up from reference TRBV18 and TRBJ2-4, is NAGVMQNPRHLVRRRGQEARLRCSPMKGHSHVYWYRQLPEEGLKFMVYLQKENIIDESGMPKERFSAEFPKEGPSILRIQQVVRGDSAAYFCASSLTGTVGDIQYFGAGTRLSVL.

This clonotype showed up just a few times. The V gene is TRBV28, the J gene TRBJ2-3; unclear D gene. V was pared by 4 bases and J by 0 bases, with 17 bases between. The CDR3 is 17 amino acids. Germline V gives CDR1 MDHEN, CDR2 SYDVKM. CDR3 DNA sequence: TGTGCCAGCAGTTCTCGACCCTTAGGACGGAGCACAGATACGCAGTATTTT. It translates to CASSSRPLGRSTDTQYF.

This clonotype was counted between two and nine times. The chain carries TRBV9 and TRBJ1-6; tentatively, D is TRBD1 (5 bases). Germline CDR1 and CDR2: SGDLS and YYNGEE. V was cut by 3 bases and J by 11 bases, with 15 bases left in between. The CDR3 has 14 residues. CDR3 residues: CASSEGRLSAPLHF. CDR3 DNA: TGTGCCAGCAGCGAGGGACGGCTCTCTGCACCCCTCCACTTT.

The CDR3 protein is CASSLAAGREASGTRSYNEQFF. DNA for the CDR3: TGCGCCAGCAGCTTGGCGGCGGGGCGGGAAGCTAGCGGGACCCGCTCCTACAATGAGCAGTTCTTC. V usage is TRBV5-1 and J usage is TRBJ2-1; 9 bases map to TRBD2. The CDR3 spans 22 residues. Trimming cost V 0 bases and J 0 bases; bases outside gene matches: 19. The germline CDR1 and CDR2 sequences are SGHRS and YFSETQ.

The chain couples TRBV10-3 to TRBJ1-6; D might be TRBD1 (5 bases). The CDR3 length is 15 residues. Trimming left V 3 bases short and J 7 bases short, with 13 bases between. Germline V CDR1 and CDR2: ENHRY, SYGVKD. The CDR3 loop is CAISDPGRMNSPLHF. The CDR3 nucleotides read TGTGCCATCAGTGACCCGGGACGGATGAATTCACCCCTCCACTTT.

The V and J genes are TRBV6-1 and TRBJ2-3; D might be TRBD1 (6 bases). V was clipped by 7 bases and J by 2 bases, with 10 bases between them. The germline CDR1 and CDR2 sequences are MNHNS and SASEGT. This CDR3 contains 13 residues. The CDR3 DNA sequence: TGTGCCAGCAAAGGACAGCCCACAGATACGCAGTATTTT. Translation gives CASKGQPTDTQYF.

This clonotype turned up a few times. The chain carries TRBV27 and TRBJ1-1, with 8 positions matching TRBD1. V gave up 5 bases and J gave up 3 bases; unmatched junction bases: 5. Germline CDR1 and CDR2: MNHEY and SMNVEV (reference sequence). This CDR3 contains 14 residues. The CDR3 bases are TGTGCCAGCAGTCTCCCGGGACAGGACACTGAAGCTTTCTTT. Amino acid sequence: CASSLPGQDTEAFF.